This T cell receptor beta chain was observed in a study of response to subunit inactivated influenza vaccine. This clonotype was counted a few times. Its antigen is undetermined. Trimming at V came to 8 bases and at J to 7 bases, leaving 11 bases not matched to a gene. In germline, CDR1 is LGHDT, CDR2 YNNKEL (reference sequence). The CDR3 contains 15 residues. The study, taken as a whole, reports: With each seasonal influenza vaccination, the authors suggested, few new T cells are recruited.

TCRdb recomputed calls from the RT-PCR reads with MiXCR, one row per CDR3 protein. Of about 570,000 distinct CDR3 sequences detected, around 11% appear once; the ten largest clones hold 11%. This same sample was also part of a study on T cells expressing NK-cell markers. That work adds: What made the TCR beta cDNA was 5'RACE template switching with UMIs. TCR beta repertoires came from sorted CD3+CD56+NKG2C+, CD3+CD56+NKG2C- and CD3+CD56-NKG2C+ T cells. Roughly six of the donors carried dominant NKG2C+ clonotypes that took up about 1.0-7.5% of their CD8+ T cells. Clones of NKG2C+ T cells that had expanded were of unclear HCMV specificity.

The sequence derives from a man aged 50-60 years who received an inactivated influenza vaccine. The material sequenced was PBMCs from blood, taken on the day of vaccination. The chain uses TRBV3-1 and TRBJ2-1; TRBD2 aligns across 10 bases. The chain's CDR3 is CASSRVAGGGNEQFF. The CDR3 DNA is TGTGCCAGCTCCAGGGTAGCGGGGGGCGGGAATGAGCAGTTCTTC.